The 12 T cell receptor beta chains reported below all come from one sample, sequenced in a study of beta chain features in type 1 diabetes. The isolated RNA, all of it, was reverse transcribed, so expressed TCRB transcripts were what got sequenced. Sequencing used immunoSEQ multiplex PCR; TCRdb keeps in-frame clones, though not all of them. The sample carries about 340,000 clones, under 8.5% recorded once. Sequenced: central memory CD4+ T cells from blood. Every receptor here comes from a woman between 18 and 30 years old in good health.

The rearrangement joins TRBV29-1 to TRBJ2-1, with 8 bases fitting TRBD1. Looked up from germline, CDR1 is SQVTM and CDR2 is ANQGSEA. The CDR3 is 14 amino acids. Losses at the gene ends were 6 bases for V and 0 bases for J; bases not matched to a gene: 4. The CDR3, as DNA: TGCAGCGTCTGGACAGGGAGCTCCTACAATGAGCAGTTCTTC. Residues: CSVWTGSSYNEQFF.

The chain recombines TRBV18 with TRBJ1-2; D is unclear. Trimming removed 4 bases from V and 10 bases from J, with 13 bases in between. The CDR3 extends over 12 amino acids. Germline V gene data show CDR1 as KGHSH and CDR2 as LQKENI. The CDR3 DNA reads as TGTGCCAGCTCACGGACGGGCGGGCACTACACCTTC. It codes for CASSRTGGHYTF.

This clone has just a few counts. CDR3 loop: CASRPHRYLNTEAFF. CDR3 nucleotide sequence: TGTGCCAGCAGACCTCACAGATACCTGAACACTGAAGCTTTCTTT. V and J are TRBV28 and TRBJ1-1; D is ambiguous. Germline V gene data show CDR1 as MDHEN and CDR2 as SYDVKM. With 6 bases removed from V and 0 bases from J, the gap between germline ends came to 14 bases. The CDR3 is 15 residues long.

The chain couples TRBV7-9 to TRBJ2-2; D remains unclear. Between the trimmed V and J ends, which lost 2 bases and 1 base, there was a span of 8 bases. Germline lookup yields CDR1 SEHNR and CDR2 FQNEAQ (reference sequence). The CDR3 has 15 amino acids. The CDR3 nucleotides are TGTGCCAGCAGCTTAATGGTTGGGAACACCGGGGAGCTGTTTTTT. Translated, it gives CASSLMVGNTGELFF.

The chain joins TRBV7-3 to TRBJ2-3, with TRBD2 identical over 8 bases. With 7 bases clipped from V and 3 bases from J, the junction kept 9 bases outside the gene matches. The CDR3 contains 15 residues. CDR1 is SGHTA, CDR2 FQGTGA, per germline. Here the CDR3 reads CASTPDSGMTDTQYF. In DNA, the CDR3 is TGTGCCAGCACCCCCGATAGCGGGATGACAGATACGCAGTATTTT. The full variable domain, with the rest looked up from reference TRBV7-3 and TRBJ2-3, is GAGVSQTPSNKVTEKGKYVELRCDPISGHTALYWYRQSLGQGPEFLIYFQGTGAADDSGLPNDRFFAVRPEGSVSTLKIQRTERGDSAVYLCASTPDSGMTDTQYFGPGTRLTVL.

J is TRBJ1-5 and V is TRBV14; 8 nucleotides match TRBD1. Germline-derived CDR1 and CDR2 are SGHDN and FVKESK. The trim removed 0 bases at V and 0 bases at J, leaving 4 bases unmatched. The CDR3 contains 17 residues. CDR3 DNA sequence: TGTGCCAGCAGCCAAGATCGGGACAGGTATAGCAATCAGCCCCAGCATTTT. Translating gives CASSQDRDRYSNQPQHF.

The chain couples TRBV18 to TRBJ2-3, with D unresolved. The CDR3 sequence is 13 residues long. The germline V gene has CDR1 KGHSH and CDR2 LQKENI. Trimming cost V 5 bases and J 0 bases, with 6 bases left between them. CDR3 nucleotides: TGTGCCAGCTCAAGCGACAGCACAGATACGCAGTATTTT. Translation: CASSSDSTDTQYF.

Turning to this clone: The same CDR3 arises from other DNA sequences in this sample as well. V gene TRBV5-1 combines with J gene TRBJ2-3, with TRBD2 identical over 7 bases. The germline V gene has CDR1 SGHRS and CDR2 YFSETQ. The CDR3 extends over 14 amino acids. Germline trimming cut 4 bases from V and 1 base from J; bases unmatched to any gene: 3. The CDR3 bases are TGCGCCAGCAGCCCCGGACTAGGCACAGATACGCAGTATTTT. Protein: CASSPGLGTDTQYF.

In this sample, this clone turned up many times. This chain uses TRBV5-1 with TRBJ1-4, with 8 bases lining up with TRBD1. CDR1 is SGHRS, CDR2 YFSETQ, per germline. The CDR3 covers 14 residues. The V segment lost 4 bases and the J segment 5 bases; nucleotides outside the gene matches: 4. In DNA, the CDR3 is TGCGCCAGCAGCACGGACAGGGTGAATGAAAAACTGTTTTTT. It translates to CASSTDRVNEKLFF.

At least ten counts were recorded for this clone. The V gene is TRBV19, the J gene TRBJ1-2; the D is unclear. In germline, CDR1 is LNHDA, CDR2 SQIVND (reference sequence). This CDR3 spans 13 amino acids. Trimming pared 5 bases from V and 4 bases from J, leaving 11 bases between. The CDR3 here is CASSVADIYGYTF. In DNA form, the CDR3 reads TGTGCCAGTAGTGTCGCCGATATCTATGGCTACACCTTC.

This sequence joins TRBV7-3 and TRBJ1-5; unclear D gene. CDR1 SGHTA and CDR2 FQGTGA come from the germline V gene. The V end lost 6 bases, the J end lost 7 bases, and 10 bases lay between the germline ends. The CDR3 contains 12 residues. The CDR3 DNA reads as TGTGCCAGCAGTCCGGTCGGACAGCCCCAGCATTTT. Translating it yields CASSPVGQPQHF.

CDR3 sequence (DNA): TGTGCCAGCAGTTACCAGCCTACCGGGAGCTATGGCTACACCTTC. Residues: CASSYQPTGSYGYTF. The chain joins TRBV6-5 to TRBJ1-2; D is unresolved. The V and J ends lost 2 bases and 4 bases respectively, with 14 bases between them. This CDR3 spans 15 amino acids. The germline gives CDR1 MNHEY, CDR2 SVGAGI.